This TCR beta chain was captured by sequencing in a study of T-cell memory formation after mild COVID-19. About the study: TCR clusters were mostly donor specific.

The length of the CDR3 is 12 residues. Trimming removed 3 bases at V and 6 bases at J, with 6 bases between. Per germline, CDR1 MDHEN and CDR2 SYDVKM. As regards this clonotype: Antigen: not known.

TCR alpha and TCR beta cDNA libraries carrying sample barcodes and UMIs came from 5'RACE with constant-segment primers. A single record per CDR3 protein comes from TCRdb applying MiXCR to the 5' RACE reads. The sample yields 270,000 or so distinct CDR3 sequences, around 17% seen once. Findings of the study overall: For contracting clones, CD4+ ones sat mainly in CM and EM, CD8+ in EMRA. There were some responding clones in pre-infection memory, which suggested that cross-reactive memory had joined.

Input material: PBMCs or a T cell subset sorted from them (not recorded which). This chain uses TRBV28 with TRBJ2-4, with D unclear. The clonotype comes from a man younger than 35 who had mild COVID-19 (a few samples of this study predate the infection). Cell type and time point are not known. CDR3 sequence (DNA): TGTGCCAGCAGTTTCCCCTTAAACATTCAGTACTTC. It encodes CASSFPLNIQYF.